This TCR beta chain was recovered during a study of blood T cell repertoires in COVID-19. Background on the study: Collection of acute and convalescent COVID-19 samples took place in the United States, Italy and Spain.

The repertoire was sequenced with immunoSEQ multiplex PCR; TCRdb's copy has only in-frame clones and lacks some. In the table there are 100,000 to 150,000 clones, about four fifths of which are singletons. Germline V gene sequence: CDR1 SNHLY, CDR2 FYNNEI. The CDR3 spans 15 residues. J was trimmed by 8 bases and V by 1 base; bases with no gene match: 9. The J gene is TRBJ1-1, the V gene TRBV2; 8 bases fit TRBD1. The sequenced sample consisted of peripheral blood. This sequence originates from a middle-aged man with active or convalescent COVID-19. The CDR3 DNA follows: TGTGCCAGCAGTGAAGATCGGACAGGGTTTGCCGAAGCTTTCTTT. Amino acids: CASSEDRTGFAEAFF.